The T cell receptor beta chain under discussion was sequenced for a study of cytomegalovirus exposure and HLA in healthy donors listed by TCRdb under 2017. About the full investigation: An earlier analysis of several hundred of the donors reported about 250 Gb of sequence data and some 120 million unique TCR beta sequences from 150 million to 200 million T cells. An early release that covered some 630 HLA-typed donors contained around 300 gigabases of sequencing data and around 85 million unique TCR sequences. Among the approximately 400 genotyped donors, around 79% belonged to the genetic ancestry cluster associated with self-reported Caucasian donors. The aim of the study was to test whether cataloging public T cell receptors could identify signatures of past pathogen exposure. The study used immunosequencing to profile the T cell repertoires of several hundred subjects and linked those repertoires to cytomegalovirus serostatus. Besides the first cohort of more than 650 subjects, a separate validation cohort made up of roughly 120 different subjects was used. To predict cytomegalovirus infection status, the study combined high-throughput TCR immunosequencing, statistical association of individual TCRs with disease status, and machine learning. A later analysis re-examined previously published TCR beta repertoires from about 700 donors and added high-resolution HLA genotyping to investigate patterns of TCR occurrence. Rather than drawing on any new phenotypic data, the later analysis identified candidate immune exposures from TCR beta sequences and the way those sequences occurred across donors. An earlier analysis of several hundred of the donors applied high-throughput TCR beta sequencing to assess whether each TCR beta V gene segment acted as functional or pseudogenic. Donor age, sex, ethnicity and CMV serostatus were collected together with the repertoire data. In a later genetic analysis, genome-wide SNP genotypes for about 55% of the roughly 700 donors were used, and that subset was treated as a discovery cohort. All discovery cohort repertoires had been generated using a single sequencing platform. HLA typing included class I and class II loci at four-digit resolution. Typing coverage varied by locus: about 629-640 donors for A, B, C, DRB1 and DQB1; 500 to 550 for DQA1; about 570 for DPA1; some 470 for DPB1. About five DR-DQ haplotypes were treated as single units for association and clustering because of strong linkage in the cohort. Among about 360 genotyped donors of the cohort, an average of about 240,000 unique TCR beta nucleotide sequences were sequenced per donor, about a sixth of them non-productive. Overall results and qualifications from the work: The only immune exposure information available for the cohort was CMV serostatus. In vitro tests confirmed that a few of the cytomegalovirus-associated TCR beta chains recognize cytomegalovirus antigens. In a later analysis, several top co-occurrence clusters were reported to appear linked to parvovirus B19, influenza, CMV and Epstein-Barr virus. At a false discovery rate of 0.05, a later analysis linked approximately 18,000 TCR beta sequences to specific HLA alleles. The authors suggested that the approach could potentially be extended to other disease states and immunological phenotypes. An association between a missense DCLRE1C variant and V-gene and J-gene trimming of TCR beta chains was found in a later genetic analysis and replicated in an independent cohort. Because HLA typing was missing for some donors at each locus, association tests included only the typed subset. When HLA alleles, especially DR and DQ, strongly co-occurred, attributing TCR associations to individual alleles was difficult. In an earlier analysis of approximately 590 of the donors, most TCR beta V segments appeared in productive rearrangements about 87% or about 30% of the time, broadly matching IMGT annotations. Most CMV-associated TCR beta chains appeared to be HLA-restricted in a later analysis, and the HLA associations seemed to be driven largely by CMV exposure. A further reported finding was that TCR beta sequences accurately predicted the HLA-A and HLA-B alleles for most subjects in the first cohort. Most TCR sequences were seen in very few donors, while some public TCRs were found in many individuals. Because counts were too low, about 18 rarely observed V segments, including chromosome 9 orphons, were excluded from the earlier analysis of a few hundred of the donors. A cluster of highly shared sequence variants was judged likely to be a technical artifact of the sequencing pipeline. Cytomegalovirus status was reported to be diagnosed by the classifier with high specificity and sensitivity in both the original and validation cohorts. In a later analysis, TCR association rates were found to vary across HLA loci, with the most associated TCRs seen for DRB1 alleles and the fewest for HLA-C alleles. In a later analysis, HLA-associated TCR beta chains showed more clonal expansion and lower generation probabilities than non-associated chains that were equally common. Roughly uniform sequencing depth across donors was assumed in presence/absence analyses, although this assumption may not hold. Correlated functional status among segregating V segments might reflect linkage disequilibrium, but an unknown experimental factor could not be ruled out. In this cohort, only TCR beta chains were sequenced, and detectable features were limited by the absence of alpha or paired-chain data. Some IMGT-functional V segments, including TRBV6-2 and TRBV6-3, could not be distinguished by the 87-base-pair reads and were therefore excluded. A later genetic analysis reported fewer N-insertions in productive TCRs among donors in an Asian-associated ancestry cluster than the roughly 640-donor mean. In the study, approximately 160 TCR beta chains were listed as associated with cytomegalovirus.

The cohort comprised fewer than 750 healthy bone marrow donors. All cohort members were sampled while nominally healthy, although unrecorded immune exposures were likely present. The donor tested CMV seronegative and was one of the 352 seronegative cohort members. A peripheral blood sample was provided by each donor, and peripheral blood mononuclear cells were used for TCR beta sequencing. The Qiagen DNeasy Blood Extraction Kit was used to extract genomic DNA from the blood cell samples. As regards this clone: What this receptor recognizes is not known. It has no much larger one-base neighbor in the sample; base qualities were not kept.

Per the germline V gene, SGDLS is the CDR1 and YYNGEE is the CDR2. The CDR3 covers 15 residues, taking in both the cysteine and the phenylalanine. The CDR3 DNA has 45 bases and is translated from base 1. From V the trimming removes 4 bases and from J it removes 8 bases, while the gene matches leave 5 bases of the junction unaccounted for. Library preparation used the immunoSEQ multiplex PCR assay. For the multiplex PCR, a mixture combining 60 forward primers for TCR Vbeta segments and 13 reverse primers for TCR Jbeta segments was used. The CDR3 region of rearranged TCR beta genes was amplified from genomic DNA with a multiplex PCR assay. The Illumina HiSeq System was used to sequence the amplified TCR beta libraries as 87-base-pair reads. In the paper's pipeline: In a later analysis, tens of millions of unique TCR beta chains were counted across the roughly 700 repertoires, and roughly 10 million of these chains were shared by at least two donors. A nearest-neighbor algorithm error-corrected the raw reads and collapsed the reads into unique sequences, merging closely related sequences to remove PCR and sequencing errors. Alignment of CDR3 sequences to IMGT reference sequences was used to assign V, D and J gene segments. Each retained sequence needed at least a six-nucleotide match to both a V gene segment and a J gene segment. A rearrangement counted as productive if the CDR3 had no stop codons and remained in frame with V and J, and every other rearrangement counted as non-productive. CDR3 was defined by IMGT convention, running from the second conserved V-encoded cysteine to the conserved J-encoded phenylalanine. Sequences without an unambiguous match to a single V gene segment were excluded from the earlier analysis of almost 600 of the donors. In an earlier analysis of some 590 of the donors, V segments were called functional above 56.7% productive rearrangements and were called segregating when the between-donor standard deviation exceeded 5%. A statistical classification framework was built to diagnose cytomegalovirus status from the catalog of TCR beta chain sequences. A later analysis assigned V and J genes by comparing TCR nucleotide sequences with IMGT/GENE-DB human TR gene sequences. The TCRdist pipeline was used in a later analysis to assign CDR3 sequences and most-parsimonious VDJ recombination scenarios. In a later analysis, each TCR beta chain was defined by its CDR3 amino acid sequence together with its V-gene family, and reads lacking a unique V-gene family were excluded. In a later analysis, 500 to 700 highly shared, low-generation-probability nucleotide sequences were removed to address suspected cross-contamination and a sequencing artifact. A later analysis calculated a clonal expansion index for each public chain from normalized within-repertoire ranks of inferred template counts. Generation probabilities in a later analysis came from a VDJ recombination model fitted to out-of-frame rearrangements, and those results were checked against IGoR. Hypergeometric tests were used in a later analysis to score TCR-TCR, TCR-HLA and TCR-CMV co-occurrence, with a repertoire-size bias correction applied to the TCR pairs. In a later analysis, false discovery rates were estimated by permuting HLA or CMV assignments 20 times. A later analysis grouped co-occurring TCRs with DBSCAN, adding TCRdist sequence similarity when clustering within HLA-allele-positive subsets. Repertoires with fewer than 30,000 or more than 120,000 public chains were left out of co-occurrence clustering, as were about 5 repertoires with anomalous nucleotide sharing. This is the immuneACCESS table as TCRdb keeps it, with only in-frame sequences that have V and J called. A part of the clones is gone; compared with another copy, unresolved V genes explain less than half, and the rest is unexplained. D and trimming were read from the DNA, whereas the V and J calls and clone size are those reported in that table. Present in this sample are around 120,000 clones, around 78% of which were seen just once. The biggest ten clones account for around 1.8% of the sample.

The chain is encoded by TRBV9 joined to TRBJ2-1, with 14 bases aligning to TRBD2. The clonotype originates from a woman between 45 and 65 years old in good health and CMV-seronegative. Sequenced material: PBMCs. The DNA sequence is as follows: TGTGCCAGCAGCACCCGACTAGCGGGAGGGCATGAGCAGTTCTTC. This yields the protein CASSTRLAGGHEQFF.